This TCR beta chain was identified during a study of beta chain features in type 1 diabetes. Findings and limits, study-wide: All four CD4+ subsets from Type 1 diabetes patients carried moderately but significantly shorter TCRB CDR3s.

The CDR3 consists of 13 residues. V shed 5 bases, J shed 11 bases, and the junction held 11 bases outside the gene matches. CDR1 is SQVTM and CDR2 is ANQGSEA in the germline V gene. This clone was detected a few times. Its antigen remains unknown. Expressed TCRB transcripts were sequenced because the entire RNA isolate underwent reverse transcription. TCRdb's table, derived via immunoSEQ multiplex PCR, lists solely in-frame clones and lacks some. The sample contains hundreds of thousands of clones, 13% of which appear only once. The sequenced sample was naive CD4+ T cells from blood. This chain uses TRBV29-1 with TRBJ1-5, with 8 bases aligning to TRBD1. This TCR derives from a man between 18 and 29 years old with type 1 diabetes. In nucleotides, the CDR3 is TGCAGCGTTCTCACCTCGACAGGGGAGGCCCAGCATTTT. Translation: CSVLTSTGEAQHF. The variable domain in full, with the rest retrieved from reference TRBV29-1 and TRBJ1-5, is SAVISQKPSRDICQRGTSLTIQCQVDSQVTMMFWYRQQPGQSLTLIATANQGSEATYESGFVIDKFPISRPNLTFSTLTVSNMSPEDSSIYLCSVLTSTGEAQHFGDGTRLSIL.